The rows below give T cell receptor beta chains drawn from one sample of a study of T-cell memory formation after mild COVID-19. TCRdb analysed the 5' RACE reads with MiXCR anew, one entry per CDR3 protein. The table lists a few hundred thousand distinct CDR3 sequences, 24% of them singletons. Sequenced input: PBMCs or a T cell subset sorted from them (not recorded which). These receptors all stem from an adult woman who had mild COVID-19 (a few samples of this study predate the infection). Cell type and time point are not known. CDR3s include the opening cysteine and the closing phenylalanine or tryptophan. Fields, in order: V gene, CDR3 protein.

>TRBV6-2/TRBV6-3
CASSSPLEQYF
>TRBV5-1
CASSLFEGIEAFF
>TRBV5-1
CASSLDSNYGYTF
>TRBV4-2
CASSETWDNGNTIYF
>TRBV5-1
CASSQAADGYTF
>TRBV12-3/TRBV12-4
CASSPRPGGVGELFF
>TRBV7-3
CASSFASGYNEQFF
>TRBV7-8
CASSSRRDSYEQYF
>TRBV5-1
CASSLNPDVNTEAFF
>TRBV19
CASTPLASTGYDTQYF
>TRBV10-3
CAISENRGKVETQYF
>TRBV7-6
CASTQGAGGPHYEQYF